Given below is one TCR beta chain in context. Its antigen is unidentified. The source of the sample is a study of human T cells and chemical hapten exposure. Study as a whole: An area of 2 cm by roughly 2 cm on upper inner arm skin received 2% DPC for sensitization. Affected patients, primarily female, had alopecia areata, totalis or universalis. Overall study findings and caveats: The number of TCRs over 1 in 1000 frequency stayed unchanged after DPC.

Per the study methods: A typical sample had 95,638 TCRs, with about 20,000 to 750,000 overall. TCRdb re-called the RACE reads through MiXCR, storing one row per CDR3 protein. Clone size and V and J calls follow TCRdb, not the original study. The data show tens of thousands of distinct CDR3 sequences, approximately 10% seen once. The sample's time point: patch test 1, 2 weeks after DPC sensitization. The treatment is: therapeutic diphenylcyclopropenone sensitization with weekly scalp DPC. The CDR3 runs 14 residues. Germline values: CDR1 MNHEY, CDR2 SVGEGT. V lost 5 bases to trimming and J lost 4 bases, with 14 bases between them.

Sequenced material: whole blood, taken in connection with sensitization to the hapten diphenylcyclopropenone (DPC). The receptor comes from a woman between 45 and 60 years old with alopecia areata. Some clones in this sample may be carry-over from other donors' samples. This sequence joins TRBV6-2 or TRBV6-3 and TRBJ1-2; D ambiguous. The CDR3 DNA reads TGTGCCAGCAGTAGCGTTGGGGTCAGCTATGGCTACACCTTC. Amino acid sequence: CASSSVGVSYGYTF.